This T cell receptor beta chain was captured by sequencing in a study of T cell responses to AZD1222 COVID-19 vaccine. Regarding the study as a whole: Only a handful of AZD1222 recipients, several in all, had baseline seropositivity. There were vaccine-associated CD4 TCRs across spike, dominant at 160-218 and 743-854.

Pooling of second doses given at about 4 or about 12 weeks was done. This CDR3 comprises 13 residues. The V end lost 2 bases, the J end lost 3 bases, and 7 bases lay between the germline ends. Germline V gene sequence: CDR1 MDHEN, CDR2 SYDVKM. The protocol was immunoSEQ multiplex PCR, while the TCRdb copy is restricted to in-frame clones and leaves out a portion. Among about 130,000 clones, more than 70% were seen once, and the ten largest hold about 4.4%. With respect to this clone: The antigen is undetermined.

The source is an adult who received the AZD1222 COVID-19 vaccine. This sample comprised peripheral blood, obtained 28 days after the second AZD1222 dose. The J gene is TRBJ1-1, the V gene TRBV28; D remains unclear. The CDR3 is CASSLDDYTEAFF. Here the CDR3 DNA reads TGTGCCAGCAGTTTAGATGATTACACTGAAGCTTTCTTT.